The TCR beta chain under discussion was sequenced for a study of T-cell reconstitution after alpha-beta-depleted transplantation in children. A library of TCRbeta sequences, prepared with unique molecular identifiers, was generated. TCRdb reprocessed the PCR reads with MiXCR, giving one entry per CDR3 protein. The sample has 450,000 to 700,000 distinct CDR3 sequences; 25% to 30% are singletons. As concerns this clonotype: Its specificity is unknown.

Study-wide results and limits: T-cell counts and diversity at one year post-transplant came mainly from newly produced T cells.

The sequence was collected from a boy in the first two years of life with Wiskott-Aldrich syndrome, due to receive a stem cell transplant. The starting material was PBMCs, obtained before TCRalphabeta/CD19-depleted stem cell transplant.

The CDR3 nucleotides are TGCAGTGCTAGAGGTGGGGGCGGGAGCTCCTACGAGCAGTACTTC. Translating it yields CSARGGGGSSYEQYF. The rearrangement uses TRBV20-1 and TRBJ2-7, with TRBD2 as a possible D gene (7 bases). The CDR3 has 15 residues. Germline CDR1 is DFQATT and CDR2 is SNEGSKA (reference sequence). With 1 base removed from V and 0 bases from J, the gap between germline ends came to 13 bases.